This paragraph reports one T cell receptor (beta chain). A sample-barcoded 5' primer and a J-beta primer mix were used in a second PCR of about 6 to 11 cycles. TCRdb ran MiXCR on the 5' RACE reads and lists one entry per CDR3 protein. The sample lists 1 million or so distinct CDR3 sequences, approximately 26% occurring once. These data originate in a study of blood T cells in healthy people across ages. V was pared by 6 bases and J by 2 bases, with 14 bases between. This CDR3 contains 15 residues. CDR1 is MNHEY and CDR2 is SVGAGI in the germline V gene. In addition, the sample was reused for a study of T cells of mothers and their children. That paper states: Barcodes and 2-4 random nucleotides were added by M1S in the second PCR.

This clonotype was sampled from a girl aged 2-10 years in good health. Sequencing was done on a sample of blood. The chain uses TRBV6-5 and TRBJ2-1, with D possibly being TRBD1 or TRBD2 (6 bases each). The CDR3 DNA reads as TGTGCCAGCAGCCGACTAGGGGACACCTACAATGAGCAGTTCTTC. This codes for CASSRLGDTYNEQFF.